This T cell receptor beta chain was profiled in a study of OX40 agonist ivuxolimab in advanced cancers. CDR3 length equals 14 residues. Trimming took 3 bases from V and 10 from J, leaving 18 bases between them. CDR1 and CDR2 from the germline V gene are LNHDA and SQIVND (reference sequence). Produced via immunoSEQ multiplex PCR; TCRdb's table is partial and in-frame only. The data show fewer than 200,000 clones, 90% to 95% seen once. This sequence was found in an adult with an advanced solid tumor such as melanoma, head and neck, liver or kidney cancer. J is TRBJ1-1 and V is TRBV19, with D uncertain. Sequenced material: CD4+ or CD8+ T cells sorted from blood, taken in a trial of the OX40 agonist ivuxolimab. CDR3 loop: CASSMISEAGGAFF. CDR3 coding DNA: TGTGCCAGTAGTATGATCAGTGAGGCGGGAGGAGCTTTCTTT.